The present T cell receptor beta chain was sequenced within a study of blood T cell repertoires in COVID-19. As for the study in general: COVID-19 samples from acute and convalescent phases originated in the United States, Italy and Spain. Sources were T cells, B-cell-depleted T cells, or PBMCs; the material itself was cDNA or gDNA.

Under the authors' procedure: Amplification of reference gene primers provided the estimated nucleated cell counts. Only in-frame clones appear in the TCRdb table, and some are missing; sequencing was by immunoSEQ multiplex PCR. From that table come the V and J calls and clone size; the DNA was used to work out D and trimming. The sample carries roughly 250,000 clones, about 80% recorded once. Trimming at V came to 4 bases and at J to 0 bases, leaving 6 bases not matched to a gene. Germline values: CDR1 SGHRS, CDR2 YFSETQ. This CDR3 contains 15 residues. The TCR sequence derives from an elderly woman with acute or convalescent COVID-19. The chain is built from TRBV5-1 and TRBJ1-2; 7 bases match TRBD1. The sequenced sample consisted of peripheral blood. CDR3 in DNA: TGCGCCAGCAGCGAGACAGGGAGGCCTAACTATGGCTACACCTTC. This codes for CASSETGRPNYGYTF.